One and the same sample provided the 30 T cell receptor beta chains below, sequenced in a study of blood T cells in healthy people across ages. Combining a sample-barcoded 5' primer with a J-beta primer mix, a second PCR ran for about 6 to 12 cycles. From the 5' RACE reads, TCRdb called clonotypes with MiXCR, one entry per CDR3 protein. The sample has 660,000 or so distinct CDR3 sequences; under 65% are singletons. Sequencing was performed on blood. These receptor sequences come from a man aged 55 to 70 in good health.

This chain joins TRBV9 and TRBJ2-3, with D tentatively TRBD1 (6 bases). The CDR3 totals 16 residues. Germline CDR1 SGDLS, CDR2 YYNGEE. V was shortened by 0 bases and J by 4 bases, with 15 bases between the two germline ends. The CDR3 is CASSVDSGAPPDTQYF. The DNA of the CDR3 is TGTGCCAGCAGCGTAGATTCAGGGGCGCCCCCAGATACGCAGTATTTT.

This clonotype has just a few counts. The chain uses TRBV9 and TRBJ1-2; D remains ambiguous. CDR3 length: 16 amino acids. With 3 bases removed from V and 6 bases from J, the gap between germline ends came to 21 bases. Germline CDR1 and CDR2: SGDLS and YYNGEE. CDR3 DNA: TGTGCCAGCAGCGCCCGCTGGGGTGAGGGAGGTCATGGCTACACCTTC. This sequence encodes CASSARWGEGGHGYTF.

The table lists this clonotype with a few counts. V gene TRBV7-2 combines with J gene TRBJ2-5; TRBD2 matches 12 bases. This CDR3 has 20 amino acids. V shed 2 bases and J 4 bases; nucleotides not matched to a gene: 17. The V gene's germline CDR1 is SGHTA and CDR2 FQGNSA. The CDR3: CASSLILGIPSGGARETQYF. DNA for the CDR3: TGTGCCAGCAGCTTAATTTTAGGGATCCCTAGCGGGGGGGCGCGAGAGACCCAGTACTTC.

CDR3 in amino acids: CSASPTSLDTQYF. The CDR3 nucleotides are TGCAGTGCTTCCCCGACTAGTCTAGATACGCAGTATTTT. The gene calls are TRBV20-1 and TRBJ2-3; possibly TRBD2 for D (6 bases). The V gene lost 5 bases and the J gene lost 5 bases, with 14 bases spanning the gap. Germline V gene data show CDR1 as DFQATT and CDR2 as SNEGSKA (reference sequence). This CDR3 contains 13 residues.

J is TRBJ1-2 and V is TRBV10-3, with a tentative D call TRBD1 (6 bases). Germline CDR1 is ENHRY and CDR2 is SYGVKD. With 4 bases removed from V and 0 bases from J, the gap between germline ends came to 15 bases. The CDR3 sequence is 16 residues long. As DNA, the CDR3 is TGTGCCATCAGTGCCGCACCGGGACACACTAACTATGGCTACACCTTC. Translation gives CAISAAPGHTNYGYTF.

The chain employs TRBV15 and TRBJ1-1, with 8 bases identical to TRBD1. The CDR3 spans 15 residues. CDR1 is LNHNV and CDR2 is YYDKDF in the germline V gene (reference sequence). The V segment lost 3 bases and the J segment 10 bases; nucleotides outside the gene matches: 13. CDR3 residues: CATSRASTGDGGAFF. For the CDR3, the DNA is TGTGCCACCAGCAGGGCTTCGACAGGGGACGGCGGAGCTTTCTTT.

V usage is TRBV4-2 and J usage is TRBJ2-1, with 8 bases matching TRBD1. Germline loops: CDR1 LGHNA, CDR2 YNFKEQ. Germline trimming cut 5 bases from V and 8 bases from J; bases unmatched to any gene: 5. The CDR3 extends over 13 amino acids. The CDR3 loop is CASSKTGVHEQFF. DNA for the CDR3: TGTGCCAGCAGCAAGACAGGGGTACATGAGCAGTTCTTC.

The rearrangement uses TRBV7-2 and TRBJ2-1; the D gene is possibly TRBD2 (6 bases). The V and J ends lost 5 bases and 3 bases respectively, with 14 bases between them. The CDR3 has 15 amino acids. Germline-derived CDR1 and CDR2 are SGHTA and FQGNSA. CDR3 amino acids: CASSLGGSFYNEQFF. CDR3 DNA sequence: TGTGCCAGCAGCCTCGGGGGATCCTTCTACAATGAGCAGTTCTTC. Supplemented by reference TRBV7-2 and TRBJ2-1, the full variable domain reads GAGVSQSPSNKVTEKGKDVELRCDPISGHTALYWYRQSLGQGLEFLIYFQGNSAPDKSGLPSDRFSAERTGGSVSTLTIQRTQQEDSAVYLCASSLGGSFYNEQFFGPGTRLTVL.

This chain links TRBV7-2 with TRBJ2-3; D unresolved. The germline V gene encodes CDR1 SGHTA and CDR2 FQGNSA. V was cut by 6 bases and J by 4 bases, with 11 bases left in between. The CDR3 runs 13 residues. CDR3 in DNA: TGTGCCAGCAGTCCCCATCGGGCAGATACGCAGTATTTT. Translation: CASSPHRADTQYF.

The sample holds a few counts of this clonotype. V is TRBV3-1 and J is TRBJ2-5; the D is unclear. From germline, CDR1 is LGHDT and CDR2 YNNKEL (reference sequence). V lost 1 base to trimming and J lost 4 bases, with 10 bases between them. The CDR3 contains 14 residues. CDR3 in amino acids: CASSQGVVRETQYF. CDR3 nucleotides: TGTGCCAGCAGCCAAGGGGTAGTCCGAGAGACCCAGTACTTC.

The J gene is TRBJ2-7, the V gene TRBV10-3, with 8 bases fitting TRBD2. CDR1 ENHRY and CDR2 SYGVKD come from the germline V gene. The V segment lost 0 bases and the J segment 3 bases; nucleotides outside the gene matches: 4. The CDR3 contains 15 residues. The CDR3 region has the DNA TGTGCCATCAGTGAGTCGCAACTAGCGGACTACGAGCAGTACTTC. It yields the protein CAISESQLADYEQYF.

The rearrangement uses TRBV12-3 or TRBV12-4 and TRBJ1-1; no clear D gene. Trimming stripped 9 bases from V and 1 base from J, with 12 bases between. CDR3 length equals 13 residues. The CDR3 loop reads CASFKDENTEAFF. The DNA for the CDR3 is TGTGCCAGTTTCAAGGACGAGAACACTGAAGCTTTCTTT.

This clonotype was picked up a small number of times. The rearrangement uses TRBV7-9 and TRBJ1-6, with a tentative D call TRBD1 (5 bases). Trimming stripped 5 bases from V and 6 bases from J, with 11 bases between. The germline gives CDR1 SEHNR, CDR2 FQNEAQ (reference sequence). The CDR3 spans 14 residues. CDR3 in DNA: TGTGCCAGCAGCATCGGACACGCTAATTCACCCCTCCACTTT. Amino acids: CASSIGHANSPLHF. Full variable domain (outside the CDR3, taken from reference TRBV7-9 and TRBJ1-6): DTGVSQNPRHKITKRGQNVTFRCDPISEHNRLYWYRQTLGQGPEFLTYFQNEAQLEKSRLLSDRFSAERPKGSFSTLEIQRTEQGDSAMYLCASSIGHANSPLHFGNGTRLTVT.

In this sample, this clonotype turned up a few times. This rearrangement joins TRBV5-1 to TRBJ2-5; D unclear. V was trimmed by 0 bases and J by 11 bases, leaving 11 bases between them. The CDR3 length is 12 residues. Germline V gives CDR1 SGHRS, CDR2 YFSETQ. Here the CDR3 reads CASSLDGFEQYF. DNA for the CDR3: TGCGCCAGCAGCTTGGATGGGTTTGAGCAGTACTTC.

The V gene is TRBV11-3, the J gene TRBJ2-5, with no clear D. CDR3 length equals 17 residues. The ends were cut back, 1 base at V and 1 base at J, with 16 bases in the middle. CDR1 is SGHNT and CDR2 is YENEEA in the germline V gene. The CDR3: CASSLGLHSPGQETQYF. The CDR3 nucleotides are TGTGCCAGCAGCTTAGGTCTTCATAGTCCGGGCCAAGAGACCCAGTACTTC.

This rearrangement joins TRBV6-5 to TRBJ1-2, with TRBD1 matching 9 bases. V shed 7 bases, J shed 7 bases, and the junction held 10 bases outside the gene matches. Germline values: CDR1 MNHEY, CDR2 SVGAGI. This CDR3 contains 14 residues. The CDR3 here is CASKSTGGPIGYTF. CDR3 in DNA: TGTGCCAGCAAGTCGACAGGGGGACCTATTGGCTACACCTTC.

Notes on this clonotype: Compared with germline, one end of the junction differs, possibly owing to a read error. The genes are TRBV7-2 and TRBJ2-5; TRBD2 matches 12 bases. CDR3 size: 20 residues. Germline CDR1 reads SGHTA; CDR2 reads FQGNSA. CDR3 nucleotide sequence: TGTGTCAGCAGCTTAATTTTAGGGATCCCTAGCGGGGGGGCGCGAGAGACCCAGTACTTC. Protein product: CVSSLILGIPSGGARETQYF.

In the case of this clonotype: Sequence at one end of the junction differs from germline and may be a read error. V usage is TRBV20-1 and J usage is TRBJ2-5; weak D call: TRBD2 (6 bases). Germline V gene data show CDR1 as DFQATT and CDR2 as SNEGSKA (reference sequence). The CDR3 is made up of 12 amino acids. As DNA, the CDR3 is TGCAGTGCTGGAGGGGCACAAGAGATCCAGTACTTC. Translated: CSAGGAQEIQYF.

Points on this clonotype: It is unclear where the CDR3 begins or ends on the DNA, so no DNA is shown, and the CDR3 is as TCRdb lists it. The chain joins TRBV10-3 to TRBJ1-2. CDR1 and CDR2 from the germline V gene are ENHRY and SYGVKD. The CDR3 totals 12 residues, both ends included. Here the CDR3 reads CAISDFGYGNTF.

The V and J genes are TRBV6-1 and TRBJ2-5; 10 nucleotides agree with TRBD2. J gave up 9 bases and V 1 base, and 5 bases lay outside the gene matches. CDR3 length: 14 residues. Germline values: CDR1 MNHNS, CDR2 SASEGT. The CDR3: CASSEGSGGRAQYF. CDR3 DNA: TGTGCCAGCAGTGAAGGTAGCGGGGGGAGGGCCCAGTACTTC.

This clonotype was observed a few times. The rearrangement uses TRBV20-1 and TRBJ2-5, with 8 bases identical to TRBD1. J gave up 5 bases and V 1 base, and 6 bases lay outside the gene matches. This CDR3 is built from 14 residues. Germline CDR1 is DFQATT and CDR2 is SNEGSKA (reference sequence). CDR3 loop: CSARGQGLEETQYF. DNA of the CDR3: TGCAGTGCTAGAGGACAGGGGCTTGAGGAGACCCAGTACTTC.

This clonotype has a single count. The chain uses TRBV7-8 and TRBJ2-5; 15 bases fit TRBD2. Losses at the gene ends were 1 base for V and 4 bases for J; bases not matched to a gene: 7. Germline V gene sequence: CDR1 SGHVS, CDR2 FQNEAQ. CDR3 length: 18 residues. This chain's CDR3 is CASSLGTSGGAAGETQYF. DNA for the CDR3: TGTGCCAGCAGCTTAGGGACTAGCGGGGGGGCCGCGGGAGAGACCCAGTACTTC. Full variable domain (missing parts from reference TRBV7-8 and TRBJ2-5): GAGVSQSPRYKVAKRGQDVALRCDPISGHVSLFWYQQALGQGPEFLTYFQNEAQLDKSGLPSDRFFAERPEGSVSTLKIQRTQQEDSAVYLCASSLGTSGGAAGETQYFGPGTRLLVL.

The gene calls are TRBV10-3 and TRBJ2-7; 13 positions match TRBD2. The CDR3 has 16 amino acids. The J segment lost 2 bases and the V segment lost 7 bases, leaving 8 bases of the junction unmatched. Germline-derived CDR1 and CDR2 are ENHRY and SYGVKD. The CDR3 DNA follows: TGTGCCATCACCGAACGACTAGCGGGAGGTCCCTACGAGCAGTACTTC. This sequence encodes CAITERLAGGPYEQYF.

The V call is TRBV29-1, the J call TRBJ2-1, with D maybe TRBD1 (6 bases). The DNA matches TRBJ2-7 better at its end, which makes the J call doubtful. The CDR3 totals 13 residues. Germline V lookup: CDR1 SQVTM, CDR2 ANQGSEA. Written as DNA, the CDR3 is TGCAGCGTTGAAAGGACAGCCTACAATGAGCAGTACTTC. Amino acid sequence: CSVERTAYNEQYF.

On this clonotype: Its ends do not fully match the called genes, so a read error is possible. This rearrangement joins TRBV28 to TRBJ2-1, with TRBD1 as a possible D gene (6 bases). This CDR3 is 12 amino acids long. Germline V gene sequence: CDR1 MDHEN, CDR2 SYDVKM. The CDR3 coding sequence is TGTGCCGGCAGTCCGCAGGGGAATGAGCAGTTCTTC. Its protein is CAGSPQGNEQFF.

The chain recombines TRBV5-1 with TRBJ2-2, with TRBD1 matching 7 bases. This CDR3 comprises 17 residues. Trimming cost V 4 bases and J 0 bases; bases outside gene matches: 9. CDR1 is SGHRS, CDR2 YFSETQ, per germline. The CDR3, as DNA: TGCGCCAGCAGCCCACAAGGTACAGGGGCGAACACCGGGGAGCTGTTTTTT. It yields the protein CASSPQGTGANTGELFF.

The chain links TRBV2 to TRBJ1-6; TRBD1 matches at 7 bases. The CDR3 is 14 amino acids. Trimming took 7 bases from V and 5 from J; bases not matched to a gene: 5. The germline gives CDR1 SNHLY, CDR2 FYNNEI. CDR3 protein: CASTGTVNNSPLHF. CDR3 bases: TGTGCCAGCACCGGGACAGTCAATAATTCACCCCTCCACTTT.

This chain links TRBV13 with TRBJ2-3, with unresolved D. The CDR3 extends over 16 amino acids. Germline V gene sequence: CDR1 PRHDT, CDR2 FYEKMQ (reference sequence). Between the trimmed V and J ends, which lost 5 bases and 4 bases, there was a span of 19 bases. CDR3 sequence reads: CASSPRLVAGSDTQYF. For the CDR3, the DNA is TGTGCCAGCAGCCCAAGGCTAGTGGCTGGTTCAGATACGCAGTATTTT.

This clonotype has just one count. Here the CDR3 reads CASSSGVGETQYF. The CDR3 DNA reads TGTGCCAGCAGCTCAGGGGTGGGAGAGACCCAGTACTTC. The J gene is TRBJ2-7, the V gene TRBV25-1; D possibly corresponds to TRBD1 (6 bases). The end of the DNA is better explained by TRBJ2-5, so the J call may be wrong. The CDR3 runs 13 residues. CDR1 and CDR2 from the germline V gene are MGHDK and SYGVNS.

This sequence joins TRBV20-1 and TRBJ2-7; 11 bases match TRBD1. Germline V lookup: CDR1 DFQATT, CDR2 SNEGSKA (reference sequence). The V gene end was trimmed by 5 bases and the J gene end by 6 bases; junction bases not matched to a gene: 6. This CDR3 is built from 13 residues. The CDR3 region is CSAQPGQGGEQYF. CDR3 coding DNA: TGCAGTGCTCAACCGGGACAGGGGGGCGAGCAGTACTTC.